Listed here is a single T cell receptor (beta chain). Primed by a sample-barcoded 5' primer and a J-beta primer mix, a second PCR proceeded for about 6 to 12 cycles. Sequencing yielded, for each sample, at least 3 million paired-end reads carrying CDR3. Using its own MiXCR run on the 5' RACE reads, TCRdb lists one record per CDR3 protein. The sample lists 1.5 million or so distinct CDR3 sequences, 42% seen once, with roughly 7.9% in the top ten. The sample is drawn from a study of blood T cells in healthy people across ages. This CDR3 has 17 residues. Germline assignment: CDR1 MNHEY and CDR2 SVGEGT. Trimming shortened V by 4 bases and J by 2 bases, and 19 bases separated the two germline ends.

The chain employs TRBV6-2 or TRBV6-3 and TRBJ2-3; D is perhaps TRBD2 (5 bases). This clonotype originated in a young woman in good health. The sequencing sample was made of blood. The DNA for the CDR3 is TGTGCCAGCAGTTCATCTTTTAGCGACTCCCCCACAGATACGCAGTATTTT. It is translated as CASSSSFSDSPTDTQYF.